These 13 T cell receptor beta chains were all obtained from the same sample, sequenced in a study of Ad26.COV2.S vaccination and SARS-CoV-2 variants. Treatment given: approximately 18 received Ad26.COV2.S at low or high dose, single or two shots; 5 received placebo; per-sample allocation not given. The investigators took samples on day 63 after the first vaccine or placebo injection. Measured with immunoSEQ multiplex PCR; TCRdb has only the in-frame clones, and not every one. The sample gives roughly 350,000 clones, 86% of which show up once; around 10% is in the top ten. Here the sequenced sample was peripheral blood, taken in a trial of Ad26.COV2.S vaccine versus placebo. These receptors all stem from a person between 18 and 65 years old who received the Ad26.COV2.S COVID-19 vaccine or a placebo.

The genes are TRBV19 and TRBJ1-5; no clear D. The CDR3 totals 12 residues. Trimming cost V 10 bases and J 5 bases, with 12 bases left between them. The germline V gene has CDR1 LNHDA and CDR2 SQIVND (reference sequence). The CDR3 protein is CAIGGQYQPQHF. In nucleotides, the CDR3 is TGTGCCATCGGTGGGCAGTATCAGCCCCAGCATTTT.

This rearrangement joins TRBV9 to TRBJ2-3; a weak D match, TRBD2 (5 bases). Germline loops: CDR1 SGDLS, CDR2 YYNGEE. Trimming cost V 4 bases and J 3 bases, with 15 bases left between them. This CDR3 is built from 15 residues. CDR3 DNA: TGTGCCAGCAGCCCGGGATCATCAGTGACAGATACGCAGTATTTT. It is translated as CASSPGSSVTDTQYF. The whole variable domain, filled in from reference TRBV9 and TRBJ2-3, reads DSGVTQTPKHLITATGQRVTLRCSPRSGDLSVYWYQQSLDQGLQFLIQYYNGEERAKGNILERFSAQQFPDLHSELNLSSLELGDSALYFCASSPGSSVTDTQYFGPGTRLTVL.

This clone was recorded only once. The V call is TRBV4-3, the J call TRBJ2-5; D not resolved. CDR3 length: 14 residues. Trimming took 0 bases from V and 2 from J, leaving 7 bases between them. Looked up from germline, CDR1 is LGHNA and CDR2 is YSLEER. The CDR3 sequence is CASSQDWSQETQYF. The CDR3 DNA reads TGCGCCAGCAGCCAAGATTGGAGTCAAGAGACCCAGTACTTC.

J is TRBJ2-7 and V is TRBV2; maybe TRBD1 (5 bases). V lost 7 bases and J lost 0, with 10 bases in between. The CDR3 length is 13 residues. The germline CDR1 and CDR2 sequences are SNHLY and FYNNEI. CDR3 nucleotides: TGTGCCAGCAACCACAGGAGCTCCTACGAGCAGTACTTC. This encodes CASNHRSSYEQYF.

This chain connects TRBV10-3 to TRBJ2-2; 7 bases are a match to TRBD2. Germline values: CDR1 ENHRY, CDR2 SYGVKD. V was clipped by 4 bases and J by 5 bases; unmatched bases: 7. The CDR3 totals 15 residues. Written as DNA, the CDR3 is TGTGCCATCAGTGGCCCGACTAGCCCTACCGGGGAGCTGTTTTTT. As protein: CAISGPTSPTGELFF.

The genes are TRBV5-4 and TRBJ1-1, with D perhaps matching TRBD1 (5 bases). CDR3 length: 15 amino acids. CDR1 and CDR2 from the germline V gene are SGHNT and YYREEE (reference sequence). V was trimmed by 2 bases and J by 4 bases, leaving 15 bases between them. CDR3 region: CASSLGFGRGTEAFF. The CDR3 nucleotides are TGTGCCAGCAGCTTAGGTTTTGGGAGGGGCACTGAAGCTTTCTTT. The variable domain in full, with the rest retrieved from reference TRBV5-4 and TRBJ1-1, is ETGVTQSPTHLIKTRGQQVTLRCSSQSGHNTVSWYQQALGQGPQFIFQYYREEENGRGNFPPRFSGLQFPNYSSELNVNALELDDSALYLCASSLGFGRGTEAFFGQGTRLTVV.

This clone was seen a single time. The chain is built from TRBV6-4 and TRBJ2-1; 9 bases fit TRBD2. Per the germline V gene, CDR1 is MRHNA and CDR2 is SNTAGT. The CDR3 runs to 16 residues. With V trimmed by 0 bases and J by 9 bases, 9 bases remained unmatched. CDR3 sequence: CASSDSWREGHGEQFF. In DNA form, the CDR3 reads TGTGCCAGCAGTGACTCGTGGCGGGAGGGCCACGGTGAGCAGTTCTTC.

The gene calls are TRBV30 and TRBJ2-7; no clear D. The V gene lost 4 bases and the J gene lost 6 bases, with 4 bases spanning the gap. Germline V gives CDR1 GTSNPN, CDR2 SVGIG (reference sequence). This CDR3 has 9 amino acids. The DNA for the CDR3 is TGTGCCTGGACTGGCGAGCAGTACTTC. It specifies CAWTGEQYF.

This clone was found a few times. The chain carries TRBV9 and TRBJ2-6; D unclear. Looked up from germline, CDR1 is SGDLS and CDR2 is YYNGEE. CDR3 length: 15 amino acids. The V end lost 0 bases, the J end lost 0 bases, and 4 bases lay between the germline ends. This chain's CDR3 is CASSVVSSGANVLTF. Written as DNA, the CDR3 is TGTGCCAGCAGCGTAGTCAGCTCTGGGGCCAACGTCCTGACTTTC.

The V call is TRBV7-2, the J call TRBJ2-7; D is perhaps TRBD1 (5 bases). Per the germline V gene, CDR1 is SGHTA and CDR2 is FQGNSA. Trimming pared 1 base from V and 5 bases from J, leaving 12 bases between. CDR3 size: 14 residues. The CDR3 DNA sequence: TGTGCCAGCAGCTTAGTCCTCCAGGGCAACGAGCAGTACTTC. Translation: CASSLVLQGNEQYF.

The CDR3 sequence is CASSLVLAGLTDTQYF. For the CDR3, the DNA is TGCGCCAGCAGCTTGGTACTAGCGGGACTCACAGATACGCAGTATTTT. The rearrangement links TRBV5-1 to TRBJ2-3; 10 positions agree with TRBD2. The V gene's germline CDR1 is SGHRS and CDR2 YFSETQ. V shed 0 bases, J shed 2 bases, and the junction held 3 bases outside the gene matches. The CDR3 has 16 amino acids.

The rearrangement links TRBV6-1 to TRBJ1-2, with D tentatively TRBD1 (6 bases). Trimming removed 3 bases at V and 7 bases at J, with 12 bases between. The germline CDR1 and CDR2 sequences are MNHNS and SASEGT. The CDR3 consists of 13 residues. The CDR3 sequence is CASSDTGSSGYTF. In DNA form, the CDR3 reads TGTGCCAGCAGTGATACAGGGTCGTCTGGCTACACCTTC.

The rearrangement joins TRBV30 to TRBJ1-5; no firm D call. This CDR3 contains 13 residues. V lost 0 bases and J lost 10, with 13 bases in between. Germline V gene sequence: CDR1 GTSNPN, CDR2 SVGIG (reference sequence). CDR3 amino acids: CAWSVDPSYPQHF. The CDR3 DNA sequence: TGTGCCTGGAGTGTAGACCCTTCGTACCCCCAGCATTTT. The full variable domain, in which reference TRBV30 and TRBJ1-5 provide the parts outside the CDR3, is SQTIHQWPATLVQPVGSPLSLECTVEGTSNPNLYWYRQAAGRGLQLLFYSVGIGQISSEVPQNLSASRPQDRQFILSSKKLLLSDSGFYLCAWSVDPSYPQHFGDGTRLSIL.